What follows are 22 T cell receptor beta chains derived from one specimen sequenced in a study of shared T cell receptors in the human thymus (dated by TCRdb to 2020 to 2022). Library preparation used the immunoSEQ multiplex PCR assay. Not all clones reach the TCRdb copy of this immuneACCESS table, which keeps in-frame sequences only. Checked studies attribute under half of the gap to unresolved V genes and leave the rest unexplained. Present in this sample are more than 550,000 clones, around 87% of which were seen just once. Under 0.01% of the sample comes from the top ten. In addition, the sample was reused for a study of human thymus T cells.

Sequencing was performed on thymocytes. The receptor source for this set is a boy in the first two years of life with a congenital heart defect. Donor details come from another sample of the same person, matched by shared clones.

The chain employs TRBV6-5 and TRBJ1-2; tentative D call: TRBD1 (5 bases). Germline CDR1 MNHEY, CDR2 SVGAGI. Trimming took 5 bases from V and 8 from J, leaving 21 bases between them. The length of the CDR3 is 15 residues. CDR3 coding DNA: TGTGCCAGCAGTCGGCCAGACACAGGTAAAGAAGGCTACACCTTC. The encoded protein is CASSRPDTGKEGYTF.

The genes are TRBV6-6 and TRBJ1-1; D not certain. The CDR3 spans 12 residues. CDR1 is MNHNY and CDR2 is SVGAGI in the germline V gene (reference sequence). V gave up 1 base and J gave up 4 bases, with 4 bases separating them. As DNA, the CDR3 is TGTGCCAGCAGTTACTGGCCCACTGAAGCTTTCTTT. Translation: CASSYWPTEAFF.

The chain uses TRBV2 and TRBJ2-2, with 15 bases that match TRBD2. Germline CDR1 is SNHLY and CDR2 is FYNNEI. Trimming at V came to 6 bases and at J to 4 bases, leaving 9 bases not matched to a gene. This CDR3 spans 18 amino acids. The CDR3 DNA is TGTGCCAGCAGGGAGGGACTAGCGGGGGGTCGAGGCACCGGGGAGCTGTTTTTT. As protein: CASREGLAGGRGTGELFF.

The chain joins TRBV28 to TRBJ2-5; TRBD1 matches 8 bases. This CDR3 region has 12 residues. After removal of 10 bases from V and 1 base from J, the junction contained 2 bases not matched to a gene. Germline CDR1 is MDHEN and CDR2 is SYDVKM. The CDR3 nucleotides are TGTGCCACAGACAGGGGCCAAGAGACCCAGTACTTC. It translates to CATDRGQETQYF.

CDR3 amino acids: CASSSGGLQPQHF. CDR3 nucleotides: TGTGCCAGCAGCTCCGGCGGCTTACAGCCCCAGCATTTT. The V and J genes are TRBV7-8 and TRBJ1-5, with D hard to call. Trimming shortened V by 4 bases and J by 7 bases, and 11 bases separated the two germline ends. The germline V gene encodes CDR1 SGHVS and CDR2 FQNEAQ. The CDR3 runs 13 residues.

The chain combines TRBV7-9 with TRBJ2-1; no reliable D call. Trimming left V 2 bases short and J 0 bases short, with 14 bases between. CDR1 is SEHNR, CDR2 FQNEAQ, per germline (reference sequence). The length of the CDR3 is 17 residues. As DNA, the CDR3 is TGTGCCAGCAGCTTATTGAGTCGGGTGGACTCCTACAATGAGCAGTTCTTC. Protein: CASSLLSRVDSYNEQFF. Full variable domain (rest looked up from reference TRBV7-9 and TRBJ2-1): DTGVSQNPRHKITKRGQNVTFRCDPISEHNRLYWYRQTLGQGPEFLTYFQNEAQLEKSRLLSDRFSAERPKGSFSTLEIQRTEQGDSAMYLCASSLLSRVDSYNEQFFGPGTRLTVL.

The V and J genes are TRBV6-5 and TRBJ1-2, with 8 bases fitting TRBD1. Unmatched junction bases numbered 16, after V lost 8 bases and J lost 8 bases. Looked up from germline, CDR1 is MNHEY and CDR2 is SVGAGI. This CDR3 region has 15 residues. This CDR3 is CASGRQGARRDGYTF. Here the CDR3 DNA reads TGTGCCAGCGGGAGGCAGGGGGCGCGGAGGGACGGCTACACCTTC.

This chain connects TRBV4-1 to TRBJ1-4; possibly TRBD1 for D (6 bases). Germline V lookup: CDR1 MGHRA, CDR2 YSYEKL. The CDR3 totals 16 residues. Trimming removed 3 bases at V and 5 bases at J, with 16 bases between. As DNA, the CDR3 is TGCGCCAGCAGCCAGGTGGACAGCAGGAAGAATGAAAAACTGTTTTTT. Its translation: CASSQVDSRKNEKLFF.

Here the CDR3 reads CAGSTGSGTEAFF. The CDR3 nucleotides read TGTGCCGGGAGTACAGGGTCGGGAACTGAAGCTTTCTTT. The V gene is TRBV5-6, the J gene TRBJ1-1; tentative D call: TRBD1 (6 bases). Germline V gene data show CDR1 as SGHDT and CDR2 as YYEEEE. The CDR3 consists of 13 residues. V gave up 10 bases and J gave up 5 bases, with 18 bases separating them. The variable domain in full, completed from reference TRBV5-6 and TRBJ1-1, reads DAGVTQSPTHLIKTRGQQVTLRCSPKSGHDTVSWYQQALGQGPQFIFQYYEEEERQRGNFPDRFSGHQFPNYSSELNVNALLLGDSALYLCAGSTGSGTEAFFGQGTRLTVV.

The chain carries TRBV5-6 and TRBJ2-5, with 7 nucleotides matching TRBD1. The end of the DNA is better explained by TRBJ2-7, so the J call may be wrong. The CDR3 is made up of 13 amino acids. Per germline, CDR1 SGHDT and CDR2 YYEEEE. CDR3 region: CASSSTGAYEQYF. CDR3 sequence (DNA): TGTGCCAGCAGCTCCACAGGGGCCTACGAGCAGTACTTC.

The J gene is TRBJ1-3, the V gene TRBV5-1, with TRBD1 matching 8 bases. The CDR3 extends over 16 amino acids. The V gene's germline CDR1 is SGHRS and CDR2 YFSETQ. V shed 4 bases and J 4 bases; nucleotides not matched to a gene: 10. The CDR3: CASSASDRVEGNTIYF. Written as DNA, the CDR3 is TGCGCCAGCAGCGCATCGGACAGGGTGGAAGGAAACACCATATATTTT.

This rearrangement joins TRBV15 to TRBJ2-5; a possible D gene is TRBD1 (6 bases). Trimming removed 5 bases from V and 10 bases from J, with 29 bases in between. The length of the CDR3 is 17 residues. Germline-derived CDR1 and CDR2 are LNHNV and YYDKDF (reference sequence). The CDR3 loop is CATSSSHETGPLTDQYF. The CDR3 DNA reads as TGTGCCACCAGCTCCTCGCACGAAACAGGGCCCCTAACGGACCAGTACTTC.

The chain employs TRBV14 and TRBJ1-2; 9 bases are a match to TRBD1. CDR3 size: 15 residues. V dropped 5 bases and J dropped 2; count of bases not matched to a gene: 6. Per the germline V gene, CDR1 is SGHDN and CDR2 is FVKESK. The CDR3 sequence is CASSLPGQGNYGYTF. CDR3 sequence (DNA): TGTGCCAGCAGCTTGCCGGGACAGGGCAACTATGGCTACACCTTC.

The chain uses TRBV5-6 and TRBJ2-7; D perhaps matches TRBD2 (5 bases). CDR3 length: 13 amino acids. V gave up 2 bases and J gave up 2 bases, with 8 bases separating them. Germline CDR1 is SGHDT and CDR2 is YYEEEE. The CDR3 coding sequence is TGTGCCAGCAGCTTAGCGGACCCCTACGAGCAGTACTTC. Its protein product is CASSLADPYEQYF.

The chain links TRBV5-4 to TRBJ2-1; 14 bases are a match to TRBD2. Germline CDR1 SGHNT, CDR2 YYREEE (reference sequence). With 4 bases clipped from V and 9 bases from J, the junction kept 12 bases outside the gene matches. This CDR3 has 17 amino acids. CDR3 region: CASSRGLAGVRFVEQFF. The CDR3 nucleotides are TGTGCCAGCAGCCGGGGACTAGCGGGAGTAAGGTTCGTTGAGCAGTTCTTC.

This chain uses TRBV12-5 with TRBJ1-5; TRBD1 matches 12 bases. V was clipped by 9 bases and J by 0 bases; unmatched bases: 15. This CDR3 contains 19 residues. Germline values: CDR1 LGHNT, CDR2 FRNRAP. The CDR3 DNA is TGTGCTAGCACCCCGGGACAGGGGGCCACGAAGCTTAGCAATCAGCCCCAGCATTTT. This translates into CASTPGQGATKLSNQPQHF.

This chain joins TRBV29-1 and TRBJ2-7, with a tentative D call TRBD1 (6 bases). This CDR3 comprises 10 residues. CDR1 and CDR2 from the germline V gene are SQVTM and ANQGSEA. V was trimmed by 7 bases and J by 7 bases, leaving 11 bases between them. This CDR3 reads CSALGTEQYF. DNA for the CDR3: TGCAGCGCCCTAGGGACAGAGCAGTACTTC.

This chain uses TRBV4-1 with TRBJ2-7; the D is unclear. This CDR3 contains 18 residues. Trimming shortened V by 4 bases and J by 1 base, and 23 bases separated the two germline ends. The germline V gene encodes CDR1 MGHRA and CDR2 YSYEKL. Written as DNA, the CDR3 is TGCGCCAGCAGCCTCCATATTGGGCTAAAAAGCCAGTCCTACGAGCAGTACTTC. Amino acid sequence: CASSLHIGLKSQSYEQYF.

The chain is built from TRBV15 and TRBJ1-1, with 11 bases aligning to TRBD1. Germline trimming cut 0 bases from V and 3 bases from J; bases unmatched to any gene: 6. This CDR3 is 17 amino acids long. Germline-derived CDR1 and CDR2 are LNHNV and YYDKDF (reference sequence). The CDR3 sequence: CATSRDLDRGQDTEAFF. The CDR3, as DNA: TGTGCCACCAGCAGAGATCTGGACAGGGGGCAGGACACTGAAGCTTTCTTT.

The chain has TRBV9 and TRBJ1-2; D is ambiguous. Trimming took 4 bases from V and 4 from J, leaving 17 bases between them. Germline V gives CDR1 SGDLS, CDR2 YYNGEE. This CDR3 is 15 amino acids long. CDR3 in amino acids: CASSIRPGVGYGYTF. The CDR3 DNA sequence: TGTGCCAGCAGCATCCGGCCGGGAGTGGGCTATGGCTACACCTTC.

This clone was recorded only once. This chain joins TRBV19 and TRBJ1-1, with D perhaps TRBD1 (5 bases). This CDR3 region has 17 residues. The V and J ends lost 3 bases and 1 base respectively, with 18 bases between them. Per germline, CDR1 LNHDA and CDR2 SQIVND (reference sequence). The CDR3: CASSIFRGGQKNTEAFF. The CDR3 nucleotides read TGTGCCAGTAGTATCTTCCGGGGGGGTCAGAAGAACACTGAAGCTTTCTTT.

This clone showed up just a few times. V is TRBV18 and J is TRBJ1-1, with TRBD1 as a possible D gene (6 bases). Trimming removed 1 base from V and 6 bases from J, with 15 bases in between. From germline, CDR1 is KGHSH and CDR2 LQKENI. The CDR3 is 15 amino acids. The CDR3 nucleotides are TGTGCCAGCTCACCACTGAGGGAGGGGGAGGCTGAAGCTTTCTTT. It specifies CASSPLREGEAEAFF. The whole variable domain, filled in from reference TRBV18 and TRBJ1-1, reads NAGVMQNPRHLVRRRGQEARLRCSPMKGHSHVYWYRQLPEEGLKFMVYLQKENIIDESGMPKERFSAEFPKEGPSILRIQQVVRGDSAAYFCASSPLREGEAEAFFGQGTRLTVV.